The rows below give T cell receptor beta chains drawn from one sample of a study of OX40 agonist ivuxolimab in advanced cancers. TCRdb's table, derived via immunoSEQ multiplex PCR, lists solely in-frame clones and lacks some. The sample carries 60,000 to 65,000 clones, over 80% recorded once. The input for sequencing was CD4+ or CD8+ T cells sorted from blood, taken in a trial of the OX40 agonist ivuxolimab. Source of these receptors: an adult with an advanced solid tumor such as melanoma, head and neck, liver or kidney cancer. Both conserved end residues are trimmed from each CDR3. D genes are given only for firm matches. Part of the rows lack a size; the others show once, few, many or a class for expanded clones.

J gene: TRBJ2-7
V gene: TRBV4-1
D gene: TRBD2
clone size: .
CDR3 protein: ASSLETSGGQSSYEQY

J gene: TRBJ2-3
V gene: TRBV2
D gene: .
clone size: .
CDR3 protein: ASSEQGLGADTQY

J gene: TRBJ1-2
V gene: TRBV19
D gene: .
clone size: .
CDR3 protein: ASSPDRRVYGYT

J gene: TRBJ2-7
V gene: TRBV7-6
D gene: .
clone size: .
CDR3 protein: ASSLTRGKEQY

J gene: TRBJ2-3
V gene: TRBV19
D gene: .
clone size: .
CDR3 protein: ASSIYGGRGTTDTQY

J gene: TRBJ1-2
V gene: TRBV30
D gene: TRBD1
clone size: .
CDR3 protein: AWSRDREVGGYT

J gene: TRBJ1-2
V gene: TRBV19
D gene: .
clone size: .
CDR3 protein: ASSIGRRYGYT

J gene: TRBJ2-3
V gene: TRBV5-1
D gene: .
clone size: .
CDR3 protein: ASSLEGASTDTQY

J gene: TRBJ2-7
V gene: TRBV2
D gene: TRBD1
clone size: .
CDR3 protein: ASSRGTGVHEQY

J gene: TRBJ2-1
V gene: TRBV6-5
D gene: .
clone size: .
CDR3 protein: ASSYTTNNEQF

J gene: TRBJ2-7
V gene: TRBV7-9
D gene: .
clone size: .
CDR3 protein: ASSLATGHGYEQY

J gene: TRBJ1-5
V gene: TRBV7-2
D gene: .
clone size: .
CDR3 protein: ASSFKWDQPQH

J gene: TRBJ2-1
V gene: TRBV6-1
D gene: TRBD2
clone size: .
CDR3 protein: ASRSSGGAHEQF

J gene: TRBJ2-3
V gene: TRBV4-1
D gene: .
clone size: .
CDR3 protein: ASSQDLRGTDTQY

J gene: TRBJ2-7
V gene: TRBV11-2
D gene: .
clone size: .
CDR3 protein: ASSLDQASYEQY

J gene: TRBJ1-6
V gene: TRBV30
D gene: .
clone size: .
CDR3 protein: AWSALGHTGSNSPLH

J gene: .
V gene: TRBV6-5
D gene: .
clone size: .
CDR3 protein: ATRDRASYEQY

J gene: TRBJ2-4
V gene: TRBV30
D gene: TRBD1
clone size: .
CDR3 protein: AAGGGILDIQY

J gene: TRBJ2-1
V gene: TRBV10-3
D gene: TRBD2
clone size: .
CDR3 protein: AISESFLAGEQF

J gene: TRBJ2-5
V gene: TRBV5-6
D gene: TRBD2
clone size: .
CDR3 protein: ASSRLAGQETQY

J gene: TRBJ1-1
V gene: TRBV5-4
D gene: .
clone size: .
CDR3 protein: ASSFTGNTEAF

J gene: TRBJ1-1
V gene: TRBV18
D gene: .
clone size: .
CDR3 protein: ASSLQANTEAF

J gene: TRBJ1-2
V gene: TRBV6-5
D gene: .
clone size: .
CDR3 protein: ASRSGINYGYT

J gene: TRBJ1-2
V gene: TRBV15
D gene: TRBD1
clone size: .
CDR3 protein: ATSRDVQGANGYT

J gene: TRBJ1-1
V gene: TRBV28
D gene: .
clone size: .
CDR3 protein: ASSSPRGDGVEAF

J gene: TRBJ1-6
V gene: TRBV28
D gene: .
clone size: .
CDR3 protein: ASSSLPTGFDSPLH

J gene: TRBJ2-3
V gene: TRBV30
D gene: .
clone size: few
CDR3 protein: AWSVGGTQY

J gene: TRBJ1-2
V gene: TRBV28
D gene: .
clone size: .
CDR3 protein: ASRPSPTANYGYT

J gene: TRBJ2-1
V gene: TRBV7-2
D gene: TRBD1
clone size: .
CDR3 protein: ASSSTGGVYNEQF

J gene: TRBJ1-2
V gene: TRBV7-8
D gene: .
clone size: .
CDR3 protein: ASAPPNYGYT

J gene: TRBJ2-7
V gene: TRBV30
D gene: .
clone size: .
CDR3 protein: AWMRQNSYEQY

J gene: TRBJ1-4
V gene: TRBV6-6
D gene: .
clone size: .
CDR3 protein: ASSYGASDEKLF

J gene: TRBJ2-7
V gene: TRBV6-1
D gene: .
clone size: .
CDR3 protein: ASSYTDEQY

J gene: TRBJ2-5
V gene: TRBV2
D gene: .
clone size: once
CDR3 protein: ASSELSGGETQY

J gene: TRBJ1-4
V gene: TRBV7-9
D gene: TRBD1
clone size: .
CDR3 protein: ASSMGQDNEKLF

J gene: TRBJ2-5
V gene: TRBV14
D gene: TRBD1
clone size: .
CDR3 protein: ASSPQGVPAQETQY

J gene: TRBJ2-1
V gene: TRBV7-2
D gene: .
clone size: .
CDR3 protein: ASSLGLAITSSYNEQF

J gene: TRBJ2-1
V gene: TRBV11-2
D gene: .
clone size: .
CDR3 protein: ASSSDLYSDEQF

J gene: TRBJ1-2
V gene: TRBV5-1
D gene: TRBD1
clone size: once
CDR3 protein: ASSSQISGGSYGYT

J gene: TRBJ1-6
V gene: TRBV11-2
D gene: .
clone size: .
CDR3 protein: ASSLNRVDNSPLH

J gene: TRBJ2-7
V gene: TRBV4-3
D gene: TRBD1
clone size: .
CDR3 protein: ASSQDRGPYEQY

J gene: TRBJ2-5
V gene: TRBV7-8
D gene: .
clone size: .
CDR3 protein: ASSLGGHETQY

J gene: TRBJ2-2
V gene: TRBV2
D gene: TRBD1
clone size: once
CDR3 protein: GSEGGRGLFGELF

J gene: TRBJ1-3
V gene: TRBV2
D gene: .
clone size: .
CDR3 protein: ASNEQGNEGATIY

J gene: TRBJ2-3
V gene: TRBV5-6
D gene: TRBD2
clone size: once
CDR3 protein: ASSLFVSGSGPDTQY

J gene: TRBJ2-2
V gene: TRBV2
D gene: TRBD2
clone size: .
CDR3 protein: ASRAGETRGTGELF

J gene: TRBJ1-5
V gene: TRBV7-2
D gene: TRBD1
clone size: .
CDR3 protein: ASSLVGGQGSTPQH

J gene: TRBJ2-7
V gene: TRBV5-4
D gene: .
clone size: .
CDR3 protein: ASSFRDGLKYEQY

J gene: TRBJ2-3
V gene: TRBV2
D gene: .
clone size: .
CDR3 protein: ASSLDRSTDTQY

J gene: TRBJ2-7
V gene: TRBV29-1
D gene: TRBD2
clone size: .
CDR3 protein: SVASSGGAYEQY

J gene: TRBJ2-5
V gene: TRBV2
D gene: .
clone size: .
CDR3 protein: ASSAEIGTQY

J gene: TRBJ2-1
V gene: TRBV5-1
D gene: TRBD2
clone size: .
CDR3 protein: ASSTRVAGGLGEQF

J gene: TRBJ1-4
V gene: TRBV23-1
D gene: .
clone size: .
CDR3 protein: ASSHGATATNEKLF

J gene: TRBJ2-5
V gene: TRBV7-2
D gene: TRBD2
clone size: .
CDR3 protein: ASSSQRGRETQY

J gene: TRBJ2-1
V gene: TRBV14
D gene: .
clone size: .
CDR3 protein: ASSQSRSPGQF